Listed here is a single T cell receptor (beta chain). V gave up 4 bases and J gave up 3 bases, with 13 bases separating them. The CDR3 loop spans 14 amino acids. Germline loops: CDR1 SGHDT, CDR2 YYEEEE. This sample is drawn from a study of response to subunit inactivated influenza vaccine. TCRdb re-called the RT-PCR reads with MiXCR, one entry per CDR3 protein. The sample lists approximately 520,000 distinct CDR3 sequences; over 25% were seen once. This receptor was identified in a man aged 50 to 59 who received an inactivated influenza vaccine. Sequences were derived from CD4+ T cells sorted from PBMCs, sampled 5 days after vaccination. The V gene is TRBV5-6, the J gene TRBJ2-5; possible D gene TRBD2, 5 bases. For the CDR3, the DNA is TGTGCCAGCAGCCGGAGGATAGGAAAAGAGACCCAGTACTTC. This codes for CASSRRIGKETQYF. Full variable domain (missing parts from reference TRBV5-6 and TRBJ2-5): DAGVTQSPTHLIKTRGQQVTLRCSPKSGHDTVSWYQQALGQGPQFIFQYYEEEERQRGNFPDRFSGHQFPNYSSELNVNALLLGDSALYLCASSRRIGKETQYFGPGTRLLVL.